This passage covers 19 T cell receptor beta chains from one sample sequenced in a study of T cell repertoires in cytomegalovirus infection. These receptors' targets are unknown. MiXCR, run by TCRdb on the reads, gives a single entry per CDR3 protein. The data contain approximately 500,000 distinct CDR3 sequences, around 30% of them singletons. The starting material was cultured PBMCs, obtained from culture after CMV antigen stimulation. These receptors all stem from a human donor in good health (CMV status not recorded). Some clones in this sample may be carry-over from other donors' samples.

There are a few counts of this clonotype. The rearrangement uses TRBV7-9 and TRBJ2-7, with unresolved D. The CDR3 is made up of 14 amino acids. CDR1 and CDR2 (germline): SEHNR, FQNEAQ (reference sequence). Trimming cost V 3 bases and J 5 bases, with 14 bases left between them. DNA of the CDR3: TGTGCCAGCAGCTTTGGGCGTATTGGCGACGAGCAGTACTTC. Translating gives CASSFGRIGDEQYF.

V is TRBV10-3 and J is TRBJ2-3, with 7 bases lining up with TRBD2. The CDR3 extends over 13 amino acids. The J segment lost 4 bases and the V segment lost 8 bases, leaving 6 bases of the junction unmatched. The V gene's germline CDR1 is ENHRY and CDR2 SYGVKD. The CDR3 nucleotides read TGTGCCATCTGGGCGGGAGCCCCAGATACGCAGTATTTT. This sequence encodes CAIWAGAPDTQYF.

The J gene is TRBJ1-2, the V gene TRBV18; D may be TRBD1 (6 bases). V was pared by 2 bases and J by 2 bases, with 18 bases between. The length of the CDR3 is 17 residues. Germline V gene lookup returns CDR1 KGHSH and CDR2 LQKENI. This CDR3 is CASSPEGGLRPNYGYTF. Here the CDR3 DNA reads TGTGCCAGCTCACCAGAGGGGGGCCTACGACCCAACTATGGCTACACCTTC.

The sample holds a few counts of this clonotype. CDR3 in DNA: TGTGCCAGCAGCTTAGCGGGGTATAGTCAGCCCCAGCATTTT. Translation: CASSLAGYSQPQHF. V gene TRBV7-8 combines with J gene TRBJ1-5, with no clear D. In germline, CDR1 is SGHVS, CDR2 FQNEAQ. Trimming cost V 0 bases and J 6 bases, with 9 bases left between them. The CDR3 totals 14 residues.

The rearrangement joins TRBV7-2 to TRBJ2-1; D perhaps matches TRBD2 (5 bases). The CDR3 loop spans 14 amino acids. V was clipped by 5 bases and J by 8 bases, with 16 bases between them. The germline gives CDR1 SGHTA, CDR2 FQGNSA. The chain's CDR3 is CASSRGLSHDEQFF. The CDR3 nucleotides read TGTGCCAGCAGCCGAGGGCTGAGCCACGATGAGCAGTTCTTC.

The chain links TRBV14 to TRBJ1-2; D ambiguous. CDR3 size: 13 residues. Deletions cut 3 bases from V and 7 bases from J, with 12 bases between. Germline V gene lookup returns CDR1 SGHDN and CDR2 FVKESK. CDR3 nucleotide sequence: TGTGCCAGCAGCCAGATTGCTACAAGTGGCTACACCTTC. It specifies CASSQIATSGYTF.

In DNA form, the CDR3 reads TGTGCCAGCTCACCACCGGGACACACAGGGAGTACAGATACGCAGTATTTT. This codes for CASSPPGHTGSTDTQYF. V gene TRBV18 combines with J gene TRBJ2-3, with D maybe TRBD1 (6 bases). The ends were cut back, 0 bases at V and 3 bases at J, with 16 bases in the middle. This CDR3 is 17 amino acids long. CDR1 and CDR2 (germline): KGHSH, LQKENI.

This clonotype was counted only a few times. V is TRBV6-1 and J is TRBJ2-3; 12 nucleotides line up with TRBD2. The CDR3 sequence is 16 residues long. V trimming: 3 bases; J trimming: 5 bases; junction bases outside the gene matches: 6. Germline V CDR1 and CDR2: MNHNS, SASEGT. The CDR3 region is CASSETSGSVVDTQYF. The CDR3 coding sequence is TGTGCCAGCAGTGAGACTAGCGGGAGTGTGGTAGATACGCAGTATTTT.

The chain links TRBV27 to TRBJ1-3; D remains unclear. The CDR3 is made up of 12 amino acids. Trimming shortened V by 4 bases and J by 8 bases, and 9 bases separated the two germline ends. Looked up from germline, CDR1 is MNHEY and CDR2 is SMNVEV (reference sequence). The CDR3 reads CASSSGFDTIYF. CDR3 DNA: TGTGCCAGCAGTTCGGGTTTTGACACCATATATTTT.

This clonotype appeared a few times. CDR3 in amino acids: CASSPDSHGVLTF. The CDR3 nucleotides are TGTGCCAGCAGCCCGGACAGCCACGGGGTCCTGACTTTC. V and J are TRBV28 and TRBJ2-6, with a possible D match to TRBD1 (6 bases). CDR3 size: 13 residues. Trimming took 6 bases from V and 13 from J, leaving 16 bases between them. Germline CDR1 and CDR2: MDHEN and SYDVKM. The whole variable domain, remainder taken from reference TRBV28 and TRBJ2-6, is DVKVTQSSRYLVKRTGEKVFLECVQDMDHENMFWYRQDPGLGLRLIYFSYDVKMKEKGDIPEGYSVSREKKERFSLILESASTNQTSMYLCASSPDSHGVLTFGAGSRLTVL.

The CDR3 bases are TGTGCCAGCAGCCCTGCCGGCAGCGGCTCCTACAATGAGCAGTTCTTC. Translation gives CASSPAGSGSYNEQFF. This rearrangement joins TRBV28 to TRBJ2-1, with D possibly TRBD2 on 5 matching bases. V was cut by 6 bases and J by 0 bases, with 15 bases left in between. There are 16 residues in the CDR3. Germline assignment: CDR1 MDHEN and CDR2 SYDVKM.

The rearrangement uses TRBV12-3 or TRBV12-4 and TRBJ1-3; 7 bases align to TRBD1. This CDR3 contains 16 residues. The V segment lost 4 bases and the J segment 1 base; nucleotides outside the gene matches: 7. CDR3 DNA sequence: TGTGCCAGCAGTTCATCCTACAGGGGATCTGGAAACACCATATATTTT. Encoded protein: CASSSSYRGSGNTIYF.

There are a few counts of this clonotype. The chain couples TRBV6-2 or TRBV6-3 to TRBJ2-1; D not resolved. The CDR3 has 13 residues. From germline, CDR1 is MNHEY and CDR2 SVGEGT. Trimming stripped 10 bases from V and 2 bases from J, with 12 bases between. The CDR3 sequence: CATYRTAYNEQFF. CDR3 DNA sequence: TGTGCCACCTATCGAACCGCCTACAATGAGCAGTTCTTC.

The chain employs TRBV5-3 and TRBJ2-7; tentatively, D is TRBD2 (5 bases). TRBV5-3 counts as an open reading frame of uncertain function. The V end was cut by 8 bases, the J end by 3 bases, with 18 bases between. CDR3 length: 14 amino acids. The CDR3 spells CASSPSPGVYEQYV. DNA for the CDR3: TGTGCCAGCAGCCCATCCCCCGGGGTCTACGAGCAGTACGTC.

This chain links TRBV11-2 with TRBJ1-1; D is possibly TRBD1 (5 bases). Germline V gene data show CDR1 as SGHAT and CDR2 as FQNNGV. The CDR3 contains 16 residues. The V and J ends lost 5 bases and 3 bases respectively, with 19 bases between them. The CDR3 is CASSPTGGVQDTEAFF. The CDR3 DNA reads as TGTGCCAGCAGCCCCACGGGAGGGGTACAGGACACTGAAGCTTTCTTT.

V is TRBV12-3 or TRBV12-4 and J is TRBJ2-1, with TRBD1 matching 7 bases. Trimming removed 5 bases from V and 9 bases from J; junction bases left unmatched: 7. The CDR3 has 13 amino acids. Written as DNA, the CDR3 is TGTGCCAGCAGTCAAACAGGGGAGAGTGAGCAGTTCTTC. Protein: CASSQTGESEQFF.

This clonotype was picked up many times. The CDR3 bases are TGTGCCAGCTCCCCTATGGCGGGACAAGAGACCCAGTACTTC. This gives the protein CASSPMAGQETQYF. The chain has TRBV7-2 and TRBJ2-5, with D possibly being TRBD2 (6 bases). Trimming removed 8 bases at V and 2 bases at J, with 15 bases between. CDR3 length equals 14 residues. Germline V gene lookup returns CDR1 SGHTA and CDR2 FQGNSA.

V usage is TRBV5-1 and J usage is TRBJ1-5; no clear D gene. Germline V gene sequence: CDR1 SGHRS, CDR2 YFSETQ. There are 15 residues in the CDR3. V was shortened by 2 bases and J by 1 base, with 10 bases between the two germline ends. The CDR3 protein is CASSFDGTSNQPQHF. As DNA, the CDR3 is TGCGCCAGCAGCTTCGACGGAACCAGCAATCAGCCCCAGCATTTT.

This clonotype was detected only a few times. The chain links TRBV7-2 to TRBJ2-7, with 12 positions matching TRBD2. Trimming at V came to 10 bases and at J to 5 bases, leaving 9 bases not matched to a gene. Per germline, CDR1 SGHTA and CDR2 FQGNSA. The CDR3 totals 14 residues. CDR3 protein: CATQRLAGVNEQYF. CDR3 nucleotide sequence: TGTGCCACCCAAAGACTAGCGGGAGTAAACGAGCAGTACTTC.